A single sample is the source of the 25 T cell receptor beta chains below, sequenced in a study of blood T cell repertoires in COVID-19. Measured with immunoSEQ multiplex PCR; TCRdb has only the in-frame clones, and not every one. Among roughly 300,000 clones listed, over 75% were seen once. The sequenced material came from peripheral blood. Receptors were obtained from a human donor in a cohort sampled during active COVID-19.

The chain recombines TRBV7-9 with TRBJ2-1; D not certain. Germline values: CDR1 SEHNR, CDR2 FQNEAQ (reference sequence). The CDR3 has 14 residues. V lost 1 base and J lost 0, with 4 bases in between. CDR3 loop: CASSLDFSYNEQFF. The CDR3 DNA reads as TGTGCCAGCAGCTTAGACTTCTCCTACAATGAGCAGTTCTTC.

The chain recombines TRBV2 with TRBJ2-7; D gene uncertain. The CDR3 loop spans 11 amino acids. V dropped 2 bases and J dropped 7 bases, with 6 bases sitting between them. The germline V gene encodes CDR1 SNHLY and CDR2 FYNNEI. CDR3 sequence: CASSELVEQYF. The CDR3, as DNA: TGTGCCAGCAGTGAATTAGTTGAGCAGTACTTC.

V usage is TRBV10-3 and J usage is TRBJ2-1; D is possibly TRBD1 (6 bases). From germline, CDR1 is ENHRY and CDR2 SYGVKD. CDR3 length: 14 residues. V was shortened by 8 bases and J by 7 bases, with 18 bases between the two germline ends. The CDR3 DNA follows: TGTGCCATCTCTAGGACAGATACGGGGAATGAGCAGTTCTTC. This gives the protein CAISRTDTGNEQFF.

V and J are TRBV11-2 and TRBJ2-3, with 9 bases identical to TRBD2. J gave up 6 bases and V 1 base, and 11 bases lay outside the gene matches. This CDR3 contains 17 residues. The V gene's germline CDR1 is SGHAT and CDR2 FQNNGV. CDR3 protein: CASSLVIGAGGPDTQYF. Written as DNA, the CDR3 is TGTGCCAGCAGCTTAGTAATAGGGGCGGGAGGGCCGGATACGCAGTATTTT.

The V call is TRBV7-2, the J call TRBJ2-3; possible D gene TRBD1, 5 bases. This CDR3 contains 15 residues. Trimming pared 6 bases from V and 6 bases from J, leaving 19 bases between. Germline loops: CDR1 SGHTA, CDR2 FQGNSA. In nucleotides, the CDR3 is TGTGCCAGCAGAGCCCTAGGCGCCGCAGGGGATACGCAGTATTTT. Amino acids: CASRALGAAGDTQYF.

The gene calls are TRBV7-8 and TRBJ2-2, with 10 nucleotides matching TRBD2. Trimming cost V 2 bases and J 5 bases; bases outside gene matches: 14. Germline-derived CDR1 and CDR2 are SGHVS and FQNEAQ. This CDR3 is 19 amino acids long. This chain's CDR3 is CASSLRLAGGTVLTGELFF. The CDR3 bases are TGTGCCAGCAGCTTAAGACTAGCGGGTGGAACAGTCTTGACCGGGGAGCTGTTTTTT.

The rearrangement links TRBV5-4 to TRBJ1-2, with 10 bases fitting TRBD1. This CDR3 has 15 amino acids. The V gene end was trimmed by 4 bases and the J gene end by 3 bases; junction bases not matched to a gene: 6. Germline V lookup: CDR1 SGHNT, CDR2 YYREEE (reference sequence). Written as DNA, the CDR3 is TGTGCCAGCAGCAGGGACAGGGGCGCGTACTATGGCTACACCTTC. It codes for CASSRDRGAYYGYTF.

V usage is TRBV12-3 or TRBV12-4 and J usage is TRBJ1-2; 8 bases match TRBD1. The CDR3 has 12 amino acids. With 5 bases clipped from V and 8 bases from J, the junction kept 4 bases outside the gene matches. Written as DNA, the CDR3 is TGTGCCAGCAGTCCCGACAGGGGCGGCTACACCTTC. Protein sequence: CASSPDRGGYTF.

The chain joins TRBV9 to TRBJ2-7; TRBD2 matches 15 bases. The length of the CDR3 is 20 residues. The germline gives CDR1 SGDLS, CDR2 YYNGEE. V gave up 0 bases and J gave up 2 bases; unmatched junction bases: 12. The CDR3 loop reads CASSVGVRGLAGGIPYEQYF. In DNA form, the CDR3 reads TGTGCCAGCAGCGTAGGAGTTCGGGGACTAGCGGGAGGAATTCCCTACGAGCAGTACTTC.

The gene calls are TRBV24-1 and TRBJ2-1; TRBD2 aligns across 10 bases. The CDR3 is 16 residues long. With V trimmed by 2 bases and J by 7 bases, 7 bases remained unmatched. CDR1 KGHDR and CDR2 SFDVKD come from the germline V gene. The CDR3 here is CATSDSGTSARNEQFF. CDR3 nucleotides: TGTGCCACCAGTGATTCCGGGACTAGCGCGAGGAATGAGCAGTTCTTC.

The chain carries TRBV12-5 and TRBJ2-7; D perhaps matches TRBD2 (6 bases). This CDR3 is 11 amino acids long. Germline loops: CDR1 LGHNT, CDR2 FRNRAP. V lost 6 bases to trimming and J lost 6 bases, with 9 bases between them. In DNA, the CDR3 is TGTGCTAGTGGAACGGGGGTCGAGCAGTACTTC. The encoded protein is CASGTGVEQYF.

This chain links TRBV2 with TRBJ1-1, with D tentatively TRBD1 (5 bases). V was clipped by 6 bases and J by 5 bases, with 16 bases between them. CDR3 size: 14 residues. The germline V gene has CDR1 SNHLY and CDR2 FYNNEI. CDR3 in DNA: TGTGCCAGCAGCGACCAGGGTGCCATGACTGAAGCTTTCTTT. It is translated as CASSDQGAMTEAFF.

This chain joins TRBV5-1 and TRBJ2-3; perhaps TRBD1 as D (6 bases). Trimming took off 3 bases at V and 3 bases at J, with 11 bases between the two ends. The CDR3 loop spans 14 amino acids. Germline V gene sequence: CDR1 SGHRS, CDR2 YFSETQ. This CDR3 is CASSSGDATDTQYF. In nucleotides, the CDR3 is TGCGCCAGCAGCTCAGGGGATGCAACAGATACGCAGTATTTT.

This sequence joins TRBV7-9 and TRBJ1-1, with D perhaps TRBD1 (6 bases). This CDR3 has 12 residues. V shed 1 base and J shed 6 bases, with 6 bases lying between them. Germline V gene sequence: CDR1 SEHNR, CDR2 FQNEAQ (reference sequence). In DNA form, the CDR3 reads TGTGCCAGCAGCTTAGGGACAGCTGAAGCTTTCTTT. This codes for CASSLGTAEAFF.

This clone was observed a handful of times. The CDR3 protein is CASSPIGSYEQYF. CDR3 sequence (DNA): TGTGCCAGCTCACCAATCGGGAGTTACGAGCAGTACTTC. The chain couples TRBV18 to TRBJ2-7; D is possibly TRBD2 (6 bases). V dropped 2 bases and J dropped 4 bases, with 9 bases sitting between them. This CDR3 has 13 amino acids. Per the germline V gene, CDR1 is KGHSH and CDR2 is LQKENI.

The chain is built from TRBV6-6 and TRBJ1-1; TRBD1 is a possible D gene (5 bases). The CDR3 sequence is 12 residues long. The V gene's germline CDR1 is MNHNY and CDR2 SVGAGI (reference sequence). Trimming shortened V by 5 bases and J by 7 bases, and 11 bases separated the two germline ends. The CDR3: CASSKTGLEAFF. CDR3 nucleotides: TGTGCCAGCAGTAAAACGGGACTTGAAGCTTTCTTT.

The chain couples TRBV28 to TRBJ1-5; D might be TRBD1 (5 bases). V was shortened by 1 base and J by 0 bases, with 7 bases between the two germline ends. Per the germline V gene, CDR1 is MDHEN and CDR2 is SYDVKM. This CDR3 is 15 amino acids long. The CDR3 loop is CASSLSGNSNQPQHF. In DNA form, the CDR3 reads TGTGCCAGCAGTTTATCAGGGAATAGCAATCAGCCCCAGCATTTT.

The chain has TRBV18 and TRBJ1-3; a weak D match, TRBD1 (5 bases). V gave up 3 bases and J gave up 4 bases, with 13 bases separating them. The germline V gene has CDR1 KGHSH and CDR2 LQKENI. This CDR3 is built from 15 residues. CDR3: CASSPSDTPGNTIYF. CDR3 nucleotides: TGTGCCAGCTCACCTTCGGACACCCCCGGAAACACCATATATTTT.

V gene TRBV3-1 (or the pseudogene TRBV3-2) combines with J gene TRBJ2-1, with 14 bases fitting TRBD2. This CDR3 is built from 18 residues. V dropped 2 bases and J dropped 9; count of bases not matched to a gene: 12. Germline CDR1 and CDR2: LGHDT and YNNKEL (reference sequence). The CDR3 spells CASSQWGTSGSTKSEQFF. CDR3 bases: TGTGCCAGCAGCCAATGGGGGACTAGCGGGAGTACGAAGAGTGAGCAGTTCTTC.

The V gene is TRBV5-6, the J gene TRBJ2-2, with 7 positions matching TRBD1. V shed 4 bases and J 4 bases; nucleotides not matched to a gene: 10. The CDR3 contains 16 residues. In germline, CDR1 is SGHDT, CDR2 YYEEEE. The CDR3 region has the DNA TGTGCCAGCAGCATATACAGGGGAATCGGCACCGGGGAGCTGTTTTTT. It translates to CASSIYRGIGTGELFF.

This chain connects TRBV20-1 to TRBJ1-2; D remains ambiguous. The CDR3 consists of 11 residues. The V end was cut by 7 bases, the J end by 0 bases, with 6 bases between. Looked up from germline, CDR1 is DFQATT and CDR2 is SNEGSKA (reference sequence). The CDR3 reads CSGTANYGYTF. The CDR3 bases are TGCAGTGGCACAGCTAACTATGGCTACACCTTC.

This clone was observed a handful of times. The chain is built from TRBV2 and TRBJ1-2, with a weak D call TRBD1 (6 bases). The germline V gene encodes CDR1 SNHLY and CDR2 FYNNEI. Between the trimmed V and J ends, which lost 7 bases and 4 bases, there was a span of 7 bases. The CDR3 contains 11 residues. CDR3 nucleotide sequence: TGTGCCAGCACAGGGGTCTATGGCTACACCTTC. Translating gives CASTGVYGYTF.

The chain combines TRBV7-2 with TRBJ2-5, with TRBD2 as a possible D gene (6 bases). The germline V and J ends were trimmed by 5 bases and 5 bases, with 12 bases remaining between them. The CDR3 spans 13 residues. Germline loops: CDR1 SGHTA, CDR2 FQGNSA. The CDR3 here is CASSPGEAETQYF. The CDR3 nucleotides read TGTGCCAGCAGCCCTGGGGAGGCCGAGACCCAGTACTTC.

The V gene is TRBV21-1, the J gene TRBJ1-4. TRBV21-1 is reported as a pseudogene. The CDR3 covers 11 residues. The CDR3 region is CASRGGPKLFF. CDR3 nucleotide sequence: TGTGCCTCCAGAGGAGGCCCGAAACTGTTTTTT.

The gene calls are TRBV5-1 and TRBJ2-2; TRBD1 might be the D (5 bases). V was cut by 2 bases and J by 0 bases, with 5 bases left in between. The CDR3 runs 14 residues. Germline V CDR1 and CDR2: SGHRS, YFSETQ. CDR3 DNA: TGCGCCAGCAGCTTACAGGCGAACACCGGGGAGCTGTTTTTT. Its protein is CASSLQANTGELFF.